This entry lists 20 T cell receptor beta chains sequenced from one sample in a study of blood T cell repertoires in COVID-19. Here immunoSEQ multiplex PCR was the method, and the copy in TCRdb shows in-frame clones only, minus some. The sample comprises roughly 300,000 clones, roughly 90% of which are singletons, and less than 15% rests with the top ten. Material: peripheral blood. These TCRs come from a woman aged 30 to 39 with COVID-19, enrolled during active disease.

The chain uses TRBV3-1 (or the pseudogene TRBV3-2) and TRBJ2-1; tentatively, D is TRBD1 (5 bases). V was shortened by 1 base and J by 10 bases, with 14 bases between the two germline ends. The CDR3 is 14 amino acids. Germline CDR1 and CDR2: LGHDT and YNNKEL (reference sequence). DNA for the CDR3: TGTGCCAGCAGCCAAGTTGCAGGGATTGTGGAGCAGTTCTTC. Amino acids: CASSQVAGIVEQFF.

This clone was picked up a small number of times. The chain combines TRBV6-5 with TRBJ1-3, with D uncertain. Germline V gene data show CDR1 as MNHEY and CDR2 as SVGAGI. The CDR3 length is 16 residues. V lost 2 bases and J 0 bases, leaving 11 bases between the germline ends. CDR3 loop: CASSYGLGGSGNTIYF. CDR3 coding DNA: TGTGCCAGCAGTTACGGCCTCGGAGGCTCTGGAAACACCATATATTTT.

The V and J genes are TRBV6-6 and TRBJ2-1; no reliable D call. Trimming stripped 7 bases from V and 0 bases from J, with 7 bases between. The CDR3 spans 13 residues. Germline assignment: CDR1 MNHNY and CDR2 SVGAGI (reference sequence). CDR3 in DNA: TGTGCCAGCAACCCGGGCTCCTACAATGAGCAGTTCTTC. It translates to CASNPGSYNEQFF.

The CDR3 spells CASSPPPLRGDTYNEQFF. The CDR3 nucleotides read TGCGCCAGCAGCCCGCCCCCCTTGCGGGGGGACACCTACAATGAGCAGTTCTTC. This chain links TRBV4-1 with TRBJ2-1; 8 bases line up with TRBD2. The V and J ends lost 4 bases and 2 bases, in that order; junction bases with no gene match: 13. CDR3 length equals 18 residues. CDR1 is MGHRA and CDR2 is YSYEKL in the germline V gene.

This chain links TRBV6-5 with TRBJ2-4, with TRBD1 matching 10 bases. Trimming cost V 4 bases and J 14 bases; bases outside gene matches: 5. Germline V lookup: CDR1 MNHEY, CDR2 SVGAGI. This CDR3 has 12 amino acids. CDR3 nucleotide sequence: TGTGCCAGCAGTTCCTGGACAGGGGGGGAGTACTTC. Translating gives CASSSWTGGEYF.

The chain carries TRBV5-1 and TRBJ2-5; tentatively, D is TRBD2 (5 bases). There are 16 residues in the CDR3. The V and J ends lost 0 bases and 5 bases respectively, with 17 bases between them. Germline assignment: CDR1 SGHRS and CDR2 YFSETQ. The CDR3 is CASSLAEGGFLETQYF. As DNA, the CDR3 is TGCGCCAGCAGCTTGGCCGAAGGAGGATTTTTGGAGACCCAGTACTTC. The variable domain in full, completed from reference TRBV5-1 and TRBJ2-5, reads KAGVTQTPRYLIKTRGQQVTLSCSPISGHRSVSWYQQTPGQGLQFLFEYFSETQRNKGNFPGRFSGRQFSNSRSEMNVSTLELGDSALYLCASSLAEGGFLETQYFGPGTRLLVL.

The CDR3 sequence is CAISEGLADNEQFF. The CDR3 DNA reads as TGTGCCATCAGTGAGGGACTAGCGGATAATGAGCAGTTCTTC. The chain uses TRBV10-3 and TRBJ2-1; 10 bases map to TRBD2. There are 14 residues in the CDR3. CDR1 and CDR2 (germline): ENHRY, SYGVKD. J lost 7 bases, V lost 2 bases, and 2 bases had no gene match.

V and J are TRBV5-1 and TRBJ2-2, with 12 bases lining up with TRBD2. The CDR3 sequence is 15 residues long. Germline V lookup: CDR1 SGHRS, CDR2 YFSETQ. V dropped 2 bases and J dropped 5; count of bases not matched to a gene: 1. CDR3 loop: CASSFTSGGTGELFF. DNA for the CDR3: TGCGCCAGCAGCTTCACTAGCGGGGGGACCGGGGAGCTGTTTTTT.

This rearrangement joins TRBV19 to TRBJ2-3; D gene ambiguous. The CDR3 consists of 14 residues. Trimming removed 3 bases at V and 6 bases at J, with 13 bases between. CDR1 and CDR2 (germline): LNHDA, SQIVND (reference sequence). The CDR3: CASSIDFQWDTQYF. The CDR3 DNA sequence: TGTGCCAGTAGTATTGACTTCCAGTGGGATACGCAGTATTTT.

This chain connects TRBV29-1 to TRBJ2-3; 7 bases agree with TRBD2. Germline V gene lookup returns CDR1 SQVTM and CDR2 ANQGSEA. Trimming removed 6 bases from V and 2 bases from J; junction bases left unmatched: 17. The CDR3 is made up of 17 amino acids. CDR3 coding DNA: TGCAGCGTGCCCCGGGAGCGGGGTCTGGCCTCCACAGATACGCAGTATTTT. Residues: CSVPRERGLASTDTQYF.

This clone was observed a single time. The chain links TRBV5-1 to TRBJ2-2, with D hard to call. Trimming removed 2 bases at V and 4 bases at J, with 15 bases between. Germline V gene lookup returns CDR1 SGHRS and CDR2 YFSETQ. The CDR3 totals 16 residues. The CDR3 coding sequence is TGCGCCAGCAGCTTAGTCCCCCTAGACGGCACCGGGGAGCTGTTTTTT. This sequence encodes CASSLVPLDGTGELFF.

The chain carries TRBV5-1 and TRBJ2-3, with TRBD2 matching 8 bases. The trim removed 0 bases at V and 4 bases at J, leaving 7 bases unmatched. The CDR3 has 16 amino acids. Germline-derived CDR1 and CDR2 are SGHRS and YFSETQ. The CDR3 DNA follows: TGCGCCAGCAGCTTGGCGGGGGGGCCGAGGGCAGATACGCAGTATTTT. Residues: CASSLAGGPRADTQYF.

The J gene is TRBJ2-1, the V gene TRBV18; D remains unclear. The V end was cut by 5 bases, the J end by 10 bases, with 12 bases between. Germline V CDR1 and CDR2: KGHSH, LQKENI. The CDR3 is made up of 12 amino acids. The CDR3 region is CASSGSGGEQFF. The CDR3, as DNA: TGTGCCAGCTCAGGGTCAGGTGGGGAGCAGTTCTTC.

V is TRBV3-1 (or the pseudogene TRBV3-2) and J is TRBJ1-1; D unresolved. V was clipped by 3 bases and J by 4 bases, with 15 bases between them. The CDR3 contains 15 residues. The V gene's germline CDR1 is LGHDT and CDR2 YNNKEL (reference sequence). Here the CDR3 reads CASSQLVQLGTEAFF. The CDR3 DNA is TGTGCCAGCAGCCAGCTAGTCCAGTTGGGCACTGAAGCTTTCTTT.

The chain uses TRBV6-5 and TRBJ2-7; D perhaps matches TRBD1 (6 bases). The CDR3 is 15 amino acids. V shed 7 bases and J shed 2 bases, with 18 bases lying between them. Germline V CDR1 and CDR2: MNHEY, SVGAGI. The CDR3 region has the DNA TGTGCCAGCACAGTAGCCCGGACAGCCACCTACGAGCAGTACTTC. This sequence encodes CASTVARTATYEQYF.

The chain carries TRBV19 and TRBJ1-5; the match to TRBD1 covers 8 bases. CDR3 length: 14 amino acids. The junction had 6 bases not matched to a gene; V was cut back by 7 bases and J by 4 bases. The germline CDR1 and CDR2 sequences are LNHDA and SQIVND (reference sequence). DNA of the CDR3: TGTGCCAGTAACCTACAGGGGGGAAATCAGCCCCAGCATTTT. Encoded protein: CASNLQGGNQPQHF.

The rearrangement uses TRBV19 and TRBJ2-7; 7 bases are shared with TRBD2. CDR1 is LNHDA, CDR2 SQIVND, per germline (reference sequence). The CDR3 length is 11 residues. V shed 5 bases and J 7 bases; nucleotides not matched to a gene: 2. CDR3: CASSWGGEQYF. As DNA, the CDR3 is TGTGCCAGTAGTTGGGGGGGAGAGCAGTACTTC.

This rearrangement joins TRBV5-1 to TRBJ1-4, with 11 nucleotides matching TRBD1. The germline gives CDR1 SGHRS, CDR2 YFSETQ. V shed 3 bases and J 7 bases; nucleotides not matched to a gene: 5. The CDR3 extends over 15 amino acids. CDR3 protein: CASSSTDRGLEKLFF. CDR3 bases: TGCGCCAGCAGCTCAACGGACAGGGGGCTTGAAAAACTGTTTTTT.

For the CDR3, the DNA is TGTGCCAGCAGTTTAGGTGGGGCGGTATATGGCTACACCTTC. Protein sequence: CASSLGGAVYGYTF. The chain combines TRBV28 with TRBJ1-2, with a possible D match to TRBD1 (5 bases). Germline CDR1 MDHEN, CDR2 SYDVKM. Between the trimmed V and J ends, which lost 2 bases and 5 bases, there was a span of 12 bases. CDR3 length equals 14 residues.

Here the CDR3 reads CASSRGEGGNYNSPLHF. The CDR3 DNA sequence: TGTGCCAGCAGCCGCGGGGAGGGGGGTAACTATAATTCACCCCTCCACTTT. The chain is built from TRBV5-8 and TRBJ1-6, with D tentatively TRBD1 (6 bases). With 4 bases removed from V and 3 bases from J, the gap between germline ends came to 17 bases. The CDR3 extends over 17 amino acids. Germline V lookup: CDR1 SGHTS, CDR2 YDEGEE.